Listed below are T cell receptor beta chains from one sample, sequenced in a study of blood T cell repertoires in COVID-19. TCRdb's copy holds only in-frame clones and misses some; the assay was immunoSEQ multiplex PCR. This sample has under 350,000 clones; about 92% occur once, and the top ten carry 2.6%. The specimen sequenced was PBMCs or T cells enriched from blood (not recorded which). The receptor source for this set is a man aged 55 to 70 who had recovered from COVID-19. Each CDR3 is given with its conserved first and last residue. The D gene is left open where the match is weak. Some rows have no size entry. The others give once, few or many, or a class for an expanded clone.

CDR3aa: CASSPNRGTNQPQHF; CDR3nt: TGTGCCAGCTCACCAAACAGGGGAACCAATCAGCCCCAGCATTTT; d_gene: TRBD1; j_gene: TRBJ1-5; v_gene: TRBV18; len: 15; abundance: -
CDR3aa: CASSPFLDRTNTEAFF; CDR3nt: TGCGCCAGCAGCCCCTTCCTGGACAGGACGAACACTGAAGCTTTCTTT; d_gene: TRBD1; j_gene: TRBJ1-1; v_gene: TRBV4-1; len: 16; abundance: -
CDR3aa: CASSQEGTHSSYEQYF; CDR3nt: TGCGCCAGCAGCCAAGAGGGGACTCATAGCTCCTACGAGCAGTACTTC; d_gene: -; j_gene: TRBJ2-7; v_gene: TRBV4-3; len: 16; abundance: -
CDR3aa: CASSTSTGRTRDPQHF; CDR3nt: TGTGCCAGCAGTACCTCGACAGGGCGCACGCGGGATCCCCAGCATTTT; d_gene: TRBD1; j_gene: TRBJ1-5; v_gene: TRBV6-2/TRBV6-3; len: 16; abundance: -
CDR3aa: CASRPTGPFWETQYF; CDR3nt: TGTGCCAGCAGACCGACAGGGCCCTTCTGGGAGACCCAGTACTTC; d_gene: TRBD1; j_gene: TRBJ2-5; v_gene: TRBV6-5; len: 15; abundance: few
CDR3aa: CASSPGPGFTEAFF; CDR3nt: TGTGCCAGCAGCCCCGGTCCAGGGTTTACTGAAGCTTTCTTT; d_gene: -; j_gene: TRBJ1-1; v_gene: TRBV6-5; len: 14; abundance: -
CDR3aa: CASARGSGTDTQYF; CDR3nt: TGTGCCAGCGCGCGGGGTAGCGGCACAGATACGCAGTATTTT; d_gene: -; j_gene: TRBJ2-3; v_gene: TRBV7-3; len: 14; abundance: once
CDR3aa: CAISESGRVQSEQYF; CDR3nt: TGTGCCATCAGTGAGTCGGGCAGGGTCCAGAGCGAGCAGTACTTC; d_gene: -; j_gene: TRBJ2-7; v_gene: TRBV10-3; len: 15; abundance: -
CDR3aa: CASSVGQGSGNEQYF; CDR3nt: TGTGCCAGCAGCGTAGGACAGGGCTCAGGGAACGAGCAGTACTTC; d_gene: TRBD1; j_gene: TRBJ2-7; v_gene: TRBV9; len: 15; abundance: -
CDR3aa: CASSLQNTEAFF; CDR3nt: TGTGCCAGCAGCTTACAGAACACTGAAGCTTTCTTT; d_gene: -; j_gene: TRBJ1-1; v_gene: TRBV11-3; len: 12; abundance: -
CDR3aa: CASLGQGSWDGEQYF; CDR3nt: TGTGCCAGTCTCGGACAGGGCTCATGGGACGGCGAGCAGTACTTC; d_gene: -; j_gene: TRBJ2-7; v_gene: TRBV21-1; len: 15; abundance: -
CDR3aa: CASSQAVRVSTEAFF; CDR3nt: TGCGCCAGCAGCCAAGCGGTCCGGGTATCAACTGAAGCTTTCTTT; d_gene: -; j_gene: TRBJ1-1; v_gene: TRBV4-1; len: 15; abundance: -
CDR3aa: CASRAELGNQPQHF; CDR3nt: TGTGCCAGCAGGGCCGAATTGGGCAATCAGCCCCAGCATTTT; d_gene: -; j_gene: TRBJ1-5; v_gene: TRBV28; len: 14; abundance: -
CDR3aa: CATSLRAYQETQYF; CDR3nt: TGTGCCACCAGCCTCAGAGCGTACCAAGAGACCCAGTACTTC; d_gene: -; j_gene: TRBJ2-5; v_gene: TRBV15; len: 14; abundance: -
CDR3aa: CASSPQAGPNEQFF; CDR3nt: TGTGCCAGCTCACCACAAGCGGGTCCCAATGAGCAGTTCTTC; d_gene: -; j_gene: TRBJ2-1; v_gene: TRBV18; len: 14; abundance: -
CDR3aa: CASSSQILTGGYTF; CDR3nt: TGTGCCAGCAGTTCCCAGATTTTGACAGGGGGCTACACCTTC; d_gene: TRBD1; j_gene: TRBJ1-2; v_gene: TRBV6-5; len: 14; abundance: -
CDR3aa: CASSLSLWRNTIYF; CDR3nt: TGTGCCAGCAGCTTGTCACTATGGAGGAACACCATATATTTT; d_gene: -; j_gene: TRBJ1-3; v_gene: TRBV7-2; len: 14; abundance: -
CDR3aa: CASSQFSIGQPQHF; CDR3nt: TGCGCCAGCAGCCAGTTTAGCATAGGTCAGCCCCAGCATTTT; d_gene: -; j_gene: TRBJ1-5; v_gene: TRBV4-1; len: 14; abundance: -
CDR3aa: CASSFRGAPYNEQFF; CDR3nt: TGCGCCAGCAGCTTTCGGGGGGCCCCATACAATGAGCAGTTCTTC; d_gene: -; j_gene: TRBJ2-1; v_gene: TRBV5-1; len: 15; abundance: -
CDR3aa: CASKRQGRETQYF; CDR3nt: TGTGCCAGCAAGCGACAGGGGAGAGAGACCCAGTACTTC; d_gene: TRBD1; j_gene: TRBJ2-5; v_gene: TRBV27; len: 13; abundance: -
CDR3aa: CAISESGMGGPGRYGYTF; CDR3nt: TGTGCCATCAGTGAGTCGGGGATGGGAGGGCCTGGTCGCTATGGCTACACCTTC; d_gene: -; j_gene: TRBJ1-2; v_gene: TRBV10-3; len: 18; abundance: -
CDR3aa: CASSFSSYEQYF; CDR3nt: TGTGCCAGCAGCTTCTCGTCGTACGAGCAGTACTTC; d_gene: -; j_gene: TRBJ2-7; v_gene: TRBV7-8; len: 12; abundance: few
CDR3aa: CASSLRTGLATDTQYF; CDR3nt: TGTGCCAGCAGCTTAAGGACTGGGCTAGCGACAGATACGCAGTATTTT; d_gene: -; j_gene: TRBJ2-3; v_gene: TRBV7-9; len: 16; abundance: -
CDR3aa: CASSKTGPLAKNIQYF; CDR3nt: TGTGCCAGTAGTAAAACAGGGCCCTTAGCCAAAAACATTCAGTACTTC; d_gene: -; j_gene: TRBJ2-4; v_gene: TRBV19; len: 16; abundance: -
CDR3aa: CASSEGQQVRNEQFF; CDR3nt: TGTGCCAGCAGTGAAGGACAGCAGGTCCGGAATGAGCAGTTCTTC; d_gene: -; j_gene: TRBJ2-1; v_gene: TRBV6-1; len: 15; abundance: -
CDR3aa: CASSLTGGNYGYTF; CDR3nt: TGTGCCAGCAGTTTAACAGGGGGAAACTATGGCTACACCTTC; d_gene: TRBD1; j_gene: TRBJ1-2; v_gene: TRBV28; len: 14; abundance: -
CDR3aa: CASSPSGTGTEAFF; CDR3nt: TGTGCCAGCAGTCCCAGTGGAACAGGCACTGAAGCTTTCTTT; d_gene: -; j_gene: TRBJ1-1; v_gene: TRBV27; len: 14; abundance: -
CDR3aa: CASSQLLDRVRGYTF; CDR3nt: TGTGCCAGCAGCCAACTCTTGGACAGGGTTCGCGGCTACACCTTC; d_gene: TRBD1; j_gene: TRBJ1-2; v_gene: TRBV3-1/TRBV3-2; len: 15; abundance: -
CDR3aa: CSVEGATGTNRGAYEQYF; CDR3nt: TGCAGCGTTGAAGGCGCGACAGGGACGAATCGCGGGGCCTACGAGCAGTACTTC; d_gene: -; j_gene: TRBJ2-7; v_gene: TRBV29-1; len: 18; abundance: -
CDR3aa: CASSLATAAGELFF; CDR3nt: TGTGCCAGCAGCTTAGCGACGGCGGCCGGGGAGCTGTTTTTT; d_gene: -; j_gene: TRBJ2-2; v_gene: TRBV7-2; len: 14; abundance: -
CDR3aa: CASSLEGREGEKLFF; CDR3nt: TGCGCCAGCAGCTTGGAGGGTAGGGAGGGAGAAAAACTGTTTTTT; d_gene: -; j_gene: TRBJ1-4; v_gene: TRBV5-1; len: 15; abundance: -
CDR3aa: CASSPPSVTEAFF; CDR3nt: TGTGCCAGCAGCCCTCCCTCGGTCACTGAAGCTTTCTTT; d_gene: -; j_gene: TRBJ1-1; v_gene: TRBV5-8; len: 13; abundance: -
CDR3aa: CASMSSGGTDTQYF; CDR3nt: TGCGCCAGCATGTCTAGCGGGGGCACAGATACGCAGTATTTT; d_gene: TRBD2; j_gene: TRBJ2-3; v_gene: TRBV5-1; len: 14; abundance: -
CDR3aa: CASSQESGYTF; CDR3nt: TGTGCCAGCAGCCAAGAGTCGGGCTACACCTTC; d_gene: -; j_gene: TRBJ1-2; v_gene: TRBV3-1/TRBV3-2; len: 11; abundance: few
CDR3aa: CASSSLGAGDGYTF; CDR3nt: TGTGCCAGCAGTTCGCTGGGGGCGGGAGATGGCTACACCTTC; d_gene: -; j_gene: TRBJ1-2; v_gene: TRBV2; len: 14; abundance: -
CDR3aa: CASSLGRQLAGLADTQYF; CDR3nt: TGTGCCAGCAGCTTAGGGCGGCAATTAGCGGGGCTGGCGGATACGCAGTATTTT; d_gene: TRBD2; j_gene: TRBJ2-3; v_gene: TRBV11-2; len: 18; abundance: -
CDR3aa: CASSLGGGGYTEAFF; CDR3nt: TGTGCCAGCAGCTTAGGAGGCGGGGGGTACACTGAAGCTTTCTTT; d_gene: -; j_gene: TRBJ1-1; v_gene: TRBV7-8; len: 15; abundance: -
CDR3aa: CSASASGSPLRKETQYF; CDR3nt: TGCAGTGCTAGTGCTAGCGGGAGTCCGCTTCGAAAAGAGACCCAGTACTTC; d_gene: TRBD2; j_gene: TRBJ2-5; v_gene: TRBV20-1; len: 17; abundance: -
CDR3aa: CASRRDRVSGYTF; CDR3nt: TGTGCCAGCAGAAGGGACAGGGTGTCTGGCTACACCTTC; d_gene: TRBD1; j_gene: TRBJ1-2; v_gene: TRBV6-5; len: 13; abundance: -
CDR3aa: CASSEARTATNYGYTF; CDR3nt: TGTGCCAGCAGTGAAGCGCGAACCGCTACTAACTATGGCTACACCTTC; d_gene: -; j_gene: TRBJ1-2; v_gene: TRBV2; len: 16; abundance: -
CDR3aa: CASSWESYGYTF; CDR3nt: TGTGCCAGCAGCTGGGAGAGCTATGGCTACACCTTC; d_gene: -; j_gene: TRBJ1-2; v_gene: TRBV7-9; len: 12; abundance: -
CDR3aa: CASSIGGLDTEAFF; CDR3nt: TGTGCCAGTAGTATTGGAGGGCTAGACACTGAAGCTTTCTTT; d_gene: -; j_gene: TRBJ1-1; v_gene: TRBV19; len: 14; abundance: -
CDR3aa: CAWSPVTSYEQYF; CDR3nt: TGTGCCTGGAGTCCTGTTACATCCTACGAGCAGTACTTC; d_gene: -; j_gene: TRBJ2-7; v_gene: TRBV30; len: 13; abundance: -
CDR3aa: CASRQTGGVSYNEQFF; CDR3nt: TGTGCCAGCAGACAGACAGGGGGAGTATCCTACAATGAGCAGTTCTTC; d_gene: TRBD1; j_gene: TRBJ2-1; v_gene: TRBV3-1/TRBV3-2; len: 16; abundance: -
CDR3aa: CASRRSTNEKLFF; CDR3nt: TGTGCCAGCAGGCGGTCAACTAATGAAAAACTGTTTTTT; d_gene: -; j_gene: TRBJ1-4; v_gene: TRBV6-5; len: 13; abundance: -
CDR3aa: CASSYSGGQGFYNEQFF; CDR3nt: TGTGCCAGCAGTTACTCGGGGGGACAGGGTTTCTACAATGAGCAGTTCTTC; d_gene: TRBD1; j_gene: TRBJ2-1; v_gene: TRBV6-2/TRBV6-3; len: 17; abundance: -
CDR3aa: CASSISPSWTSADQPQHF; CDR3nt: TGTGCCAGTAGTATAAGCCCATCCTGGACTTCTGCGGATCAGCCCCAGCATTTT; d_gene: -; j_gene: TRBJ1-5; v_gene: TRBV19; len: 18; abundance: -
CDR3aa: CASSMRRGPREAFF; CDR3nt: TGTGCCAGTAGTATGCGGAGGGGCCCCCGGGAAGCTTTCTTT; d_gene: -; j_gene: TRBJ1-1; v_gene: TRBV19; len: 14; abundance: -
CDR3aa: CASSSKTGLETQYF; CDR3nt: TGTGCCAGCAGCTCAAAGACAGGGCTAGAGACCCAGTACTTC; d_gene: TRBD1; j_gene: TRBJ2-5; v_gene: TRBV5-4; len: 14; abundance: -
CDR3aa: CASSYSRGHNTEAFF; CDR3nt: TGTGCCAGCAGTTACTCGAGGGGGCACAACACTGAAGCTTTCTTT; d_gene: TRBD1; j_gene: TRBJ1-1; v_gene: TRBV6-5; len: 15; abundance: -
CDR3aa: CASSPWDFNEQFF; CDR3nt: TGCGCCAGCAGCCCGTGGGACTTCAATGAGCAGTTCTTC; d_gene: -; j_gene: TRBJ2-1; v_gene: TRBV5-1; len: 13; abundance: once
CDR3aa: CASPPQDSPLRYGYTF; CDR3nt: TGTGCCAGCCCTCCACAGGACAGTCCTCTTCGCTATGGCTACACCTTC; d_gene: -; j_gene: TRBJ1-2; v_gene: TRBV2; len: 16; abundance: -
CDR3aa: CASSPGTGYTDTQYF; CDR3nt: TGTGCCAGCTCACCCGGGACAGGCTACACAGATACGCAGTATTTT; d_gene: TRBD1; j_gene: TRBJ2-3; v_gene: TRBV18; len: 15; abundance: -
CDR3aa: CASTQGTGYTF; CDR3nt: TGTGCCAGTACCCAGGGAACTGGCTACACCTTC; d_gene: -; j_gene: TRBJ1-2; v_gene: TRBV6-5; len: 11; abundance: once
CDR3aa: CASSLTVAGGHGELFF; CDR3nt: TGCGCCAGCAGCTTGACCGTAGCAGGAGGGCACGGGGAGCTGTTTTTT; d_gene: -; j_gene: TRBJ2-2; v_gene: TRBV5-1; len: 16; abundance: -